Following are 14 T cell receptor beta chains from one sample sequenced in a study of tumor T cells in aggressive B-cell lymphoma (dated by TCRdb to the late 2010s). Receptors were amplified or captured by the immunoSEQ multiplex PCR assay. Not all clones reach the TCRdb copy of this immuneACCESS table, which keeps in-frame sequences only. Checked studies attribute under half of the gap to unresolved V genes and leave the rest unexplained. For this sample the table gives several thousand clones, of which approximately 84% were detected only once. The ten largest clonotypes hold about 3% of the sample. Input material: tumor tissue. These receptor sequences come from an adult with diffuse large B cell lymphoma.

The chain joins TRBV7-2 to TRBJ2-5, with 7 bases that match TRBD2. Per germline, CDR1 SGHTA and CDR2 FQGNSA. The CDR3 has 13 residues. J gave up 2 bases and V 7 bases, and 4 bases lay outside the gene matches. The CDR3 is CASTRGRQETQYF. CDR3 bases: TGTGCCAGCACGCGGGGGAGACAAGAGACCCAGTACTTC.

The V and J genes are TRBV2 and TRBJ2-1; D is perhaps TRBD2 (7 bases). CDR1 is SNHLY, CDR2 FYNNEI, per germline. V was pared by 2 bases and J by 4 bases, with 15 bases between. The CDR3 consists of 16 residues. This chain's CDR3 is CASSESRGGRYNEQFF. The CDR3 coding sequence is TGTGCCAGCAGTGAAAGTAGGGGGGGGCGTTACAATGAGCAGTTCTTC.

The CDR3 DNA reads TGTGCCAGCAGTTGGTCAGGGGTTGGGACTGAAGCTTTCTTT. This encodes CASSWSGVGTEAFF. The V gene is TRBV6-5, the J gene TRBJ1-1; TRBD1 might be the D (6 bases). The CDR3 totals 14 residues. V lost 4 bases and J 5 bases, leaving 14 bases between the germline ends. Germline loops: CDR1 MNHEY, CDR2 SVGAGI.

This clone appeared a few times. The rearrangement joins TRBV9 to TRBJ1-3, with 7 positions matching TRBD1. V lost 4 bases to trimming and J lost 1 base; unmatched junction nucleotides: 8. Germline V gene sequence: CDR1 SGDLS, CDR2 YYNGEE. The CDR3 sequence is 16 residues long. This CDR3 is CASSHLTTGSGNTIYF. CDR3 nucleotide sequence: TGTGCCAGCAGCCATCTAACGACAGGGTCTGGAAACACCATATATTTT. Variable domain in full (rest from reference TRBV9 and TRBJ1-3): DSGVTQTPKHLITATGQRVTLRCSPRSGDLSVYWYQQSLDQGLQFLIQYYNGEERAKGNILERFSAQQFPDLHSELNLSSLELGDSALYFCASSHLTTGSGNTIYFGEGSWLTVV.

This chain links TRBV5-4 with TRBJ1-2, with D uncertain. This CDR3 contains 15 residues. Trimming pared 3 bases from V and 0 bases from J, leaving 12 bases between. The germline gives CDR1 SGHNT, CDR2 YYREEE (reference sequence). As DNA, the CDR3 is TGTGCCAGCAGCTCTCGACAACTTCCTAACTATGGCTACACCTTC. This gives the protein CASSSRQLPNYGYTF.

The chain carries TRBV29-1 and TRBJ2-3, with 8 bases that match TRBD1. From germline, CDR1 is SQVTM and CDR2 ANQGSEA. Germline trimming cut 6 bases from V and 0 bases from J; bases unmatched to any gene: 5. CDR3 size: 14 residues. As DNA, the CDR3 is TGCAGCGTCGGACAGGGATCTAGCACAGATACGCAGTATTTT. Translation: CSVGQGSSTDTQYF.

This clone was picked up one time. CDR3 region: CASSQVNSNEQFF. The CDR3, as DNA: TGTGCCAGCAGCCAAGTCAACTCCAATGAGCAGTTCTTC. The chain carries TRBV14 and TRBJ2-1; D ambiguous. The germline V gene encodes CDR1 SGHDN and CDR2 FVKESK. CDR3 size: 13 residues. V lost 1 base to trimming and J lost 6 bases, with 7 bases between them.

The chain is built from TRBV6-5 and TRBJ2-1; 13 bases match TRBD2. J gave up 4 bases and V 6 bases, and 3 bases lay outside the gene matches. Germline values: CDR1 MNHEY, CDR2 SVGAGI. This CDR3 contains 15 residues. The CDR3 reads CASRGLAGPYNEQFF. CDR3 nucleotide sequence: TGTGCCAGCAGGGGACTAGCGGGGCCGTACAATGAGCAGTTCTTC.

J is TRBJ1-1 and V is TRBV5-1, with D maybe TRBD1 (6 bases). Looked up from germline, CDR1 is SGHRS and CDR2 is YFSETQ. The ends were cut back, 4 bases at V and 4 bases at J, with 14 bases in the middle. The CDR3 runs to 14 residues. Written as DNA, the CDR3 is TGCGCCAGCAGCCTCGCCGGACAGTCCACTGAAGCTTTCTTT. It yields the protein CASSLAGQSTEAFF. The whole variable domain, filled in from reference TRBV5-1 and TRBJ1-1, reads KAGVTQTPRYLIKTRGQQVTLSCSPISGHRSVSWYQQTPGQGLQFLFEYFSETQRNKGNFPGRFSGRQFSNSRSEMNVSTLELGDSALYLCASSLAGQSTEAFFGQGTRLTVV.

This chain links TRBV5-1 with TRBJ2-5; 10 bases are a match to TRBD2. This CDR3 has 16 residues. Germline V gene sequence: CDR1 SGHRS, CDR2 YFSETQ. Germline trimming cut 4 bases from V and 5 bases from J; bases unmatched to any gene: 11. The CDR3 DNA reads as TGCGCCAGCAGCCCCGGTACTAGCGGGGCCGGGGAGACCCAGTACTTC. Protein: CASSPGTSGAGETQYF. Drawing the rest from reference TRBV5-1 and TRBJ2-5, the complete variable domain is KAGVTQTPRYLIKTRGQQVTLSCSPISGHRSVSWYQQTPGQGLQFLFEYFSETQRNKGNFPGRFSGRQFSNSRSEMNVSTLELGDSALYLCASSPGTSGAGETQYFGPGTRLLVL.

The chain couples TRBV4-3 to TRBJ2-3, with D perhaps TRBD1 (7 bases). V shed 2 bases and J shed 0 bases, with 15 bases lying between them. This CDR3 comprises 17 residues. Germline assignment: CDR1 LGHNA and CDR2 YSLEER. The CDR3 nucleotides read TGCGCCAGCAGCCAACTCCCGGAGGGGGCTAGCACAGATACGCAGTATTTT. This sequence encodes CASSQLPEGASTDTQYF.

The rearrangement uses TRBV9 and TRBJ2-2; 7 bases fit TRBD1. V lost 1 base, J lost 5 bases, and 5 bases stayed unmatched. Germline assignment: CDR1 SGDLS and CDR2 YYNGEE. The CDR3 spans 15 residues. The CDR3 protein is CASSVTGVDTGELFF. The DNA for the CDR3 is TGTGCCAGCAGCGTAACAGGGGTGGATACCGGGGAGCTGTTTTTT.

The CDR3 region is CASRKLAGETYEQYF. Written as DNA, the CDR3 is TGCGCCAGCAGAAAATTAGCGGGGGAGACCTACGAGCAGTACTTC. The V and J genes are TRBV5-1 and TRBJ2-7; 9 nucleotides agree with TRBD2. This CDR3 contains 15 residues. Germline assignment: CDR1 SGHRS and CDR2 YFSETQ. J lost 2 bases, V lost 5 bases, and 8 bases had no gene match.

The rearrangement joins TRBV2 to TRBJ2-5, with D perhaps TRBD2 (7 bases). The CDR3 has 15 residues. Trimming removed 0 bases from V and 5 bases from J, with 13 bases in between. The germline V gene has CDR1 SNHLY and CDR2 FYNNEI. As DNA, the CDR3 is TGTGCCAGCAGTGAAGCGGGGGGGGCGGCGGAGACCCAGTACTTC. Translation: CASSEAGGAAETQYF.